These 15 T cell receptor beta chains were all obtained from the same sample, sequenced in a study of T cells in localized non-small cell lung cancer. Some clones are missing from TCRdb's copy, which holds only in-frame ones; the method was immunoSEQ multiplex PCR. The repertoire holds about 30,000 clones, over 80% seen once, with 6% to 7% in the top ten. This specimen consisted of peripheral blood, obtained before any cancer treatment. Receptor source: a male donor aged 60 or older with stage I lung adenocarcinoma.

The V gene is TRBV30, the J gene TRBJ1-6, with TRBD1 matching over 7 bases. Germline trimming cut 3 bases from V and 7 bases from J; bases unmatched to any gene: 12. This CDR3 has 16 amino acids. Germline V gene data show CDR1 as GTSNPN and CDR2 as SVGIG (reference sequence). CDR3 protein: CAWRVQGSIGNSPLHF. The CDR3 DNA is TGTGCCTGGAGGGTACAGGGGAGCATAGGCAATTCACCCCTCCACTTT.

The genes are TRBV18 and TRBJ1-5; D is ambiguous. Trimming cost V 3 bases and J 2 bases, with 11 bases left between them. The CDR3 is 15 amino acids. Germline CDR1 and CDR2: KGHSH and LQKENI. DNA for the CDR3: TGTGCCAGCTCACCGACACTTTCCGGCAATCAGCCCCAGCATTTT. Translated: CASSPTLSGNQPQHF.

This clone was found a few times. The rearrangement joins TRBV23-1 to TRBJ1-5; no definite D call. TRBV23-1 is labeled an ORF, and its function is uncertain. Trimming cost V 0 bases and J 3 bases, with 15 bases left between them. This CDR3 comprises 17 residues. CDR3 sequence reads: CASSQSWPLIPNQPQHF. The CDR3 bases are TGCGCCAGCAGTCAATCGTGGCCCCTAATCCCCAATCAGCCCCAGCATTTT.

V usage is TRBV6-5 and J usage is TRBJ2-3, with 9 bases fitting TRBD1. The CDR3 consists of 15 residues. V lost 9 bases, J lost 11 bases, and 18 bases stayed unmatched. In germline, CDR1 is MNHEY, CDR2 SVGAGI. The CDR3: CASQMERQGGWGQYF. The CDR3 DNA is TGTGCCAGTCAAATGGAGCGACAGGGGGGCTGGGGGCAGTATTTT.

The CDR3, as DNA: TGTGCCAGCAGCTCACGTACAGATACGCAGTATTTT. Its translation: CASSSRTDTQYF. The rearrangement uses TRBV11-3 and TRBJ2-3; no definite D call. The CDR3 is made up of 12 amino acids. Deletions cut 4 bases from V and 3 bases from J, with 5 bases between. The germline CDR1 and CDR2 sequences are SGHNT and YENEEA.

CDR3 region: CASSSRDYQETQYF. CDR3 DNA: TGTGCCAGCAGCTCAAGGGACTACCAAGAGACCCAGTACTTC. The chain recombines TRBV7-2 with TRBJ2-5, with a weak D call TRBD2 (6 bases). There are 14 residues in the CDR3. V lost 4 bases to trimming and J lost 0 bases, with 9 bases between them. The V gene's germline CDR1 is SGHTA and CDR2 FQGNSA.

CDR3 in amino acids: CANSLAQDQGKMVV. CDR3 in DNA: TGTGCCAACAGTTTAGCCCAAGACCAGGGGAAGATGGTGGTC. The J gene is TRBJ2-7, the V gene TRBV28, with a possible D match to TRBD1 (6 bases). Germline lookup yields CDR1 MDHEN and CDR2 SYDVKM. The CDR3 sequence is 14 residues long.

Only a few counts were recorded for this clone. V usage is TRBV5-4 and J usage is TRBJ1-1; D is ambiguous. CDR3 length equals 14 residues. CDR1 is SGHNT, CDR2 YYREEE, per germline (reference sequence). The germline V and J ends were trimmed by 4 bases and 3 bases, with 13 bases remaining between them. This chain's CDR3 is CASSREPRDTEAFF. The CDR3 DNA reads as TGTGCCAGCAGCCGGGAGCCAAGGGACACTGAAGCTTTCTTT.

About this clone itself: Other DNA sequences from this sample encode an identical CDR3 as well. This chain links TRBV7-2 with TRBJ2-6; D not resolved. The CDR3 sequence is 14 residues long. The germline V and J ends were trimmed by 5 bases and 0 bases, with 5 bases remaining between them. Germline V gene data show CDR1 as SGHTA and CDR2 as FQGNSA. CDR3 bases: TGTGCCAGCAGCCGTACCTCTGGGGCCAACGTCCTGACTTTC. Its translation is CASSRTSGANVLTF.

This chain uses TRBV7-2 with TRBJ2-5; D is uncertain. The CDR3 is made up of 14 amino acids. Germline loops: CDR1 SGHTA, CDR2 FQGNSA. Trimming pared 2 bases from V and 2 bases from J, leaving 9 bases between. The CDR3 spells CASSLMRGQETQYF. CDR3 nucleotides: TGTGCCAGCAGCTTAATGCGAGGTCAAGAGACCCAGTACTTC.

This clone was detected only a few times. The chain links TRBV28 to TRBJ1-2; perhaps TRBD1 as D (5 bases). Germline CDR1 MDHEN, CDR2 SYDVKM. The CDR3 length is 11 residues. V was pared by 5 bases and J by 6 bases, with 7 bases between. In nucleotides, the CDR3 is TGTGCCAGCAGTGCGGGGGATGGCTACACCTTC. Amino acids: CASSAGDGYTF.

This chain links TRBV28 with TRBJ1-5; D unclear. The V gene's germline CDR1 is MDHEN and CDR2 SYDVKM. V was clipped by 0 bases and J by 13 bases, with 7 bases between them. The CDR3 contains 11 residues. CDR3 in DNA: TGTGCCAGCAGTTTATGGCCAGCACAGCATTTT. This gives the protein CASSLWPAQHF.

This clone appeared a few times. The chain is built from TRBV19 and TRBJ1-5, with no clear D. Trimming took 8 bases from V and 1 from J, leaving 12 bases between them. The CDR3 consists of 14 residues. Germline V gene data show CDR1 as LNHDA and CDR2 as SQIVND (reference sequence). The chain's CDR3 is CASEGRLSNQPQHF. CDR3 nucleotides: TGTGCCAGTGAGGGTAGATTGAGCAATCAGCCCCAGCATTTT.

This chain uses TRBV9 with TRBJ2-3; 10 bases agree with TRBD2. Germline assignment: CDR1 SGDLS and CDR2 YYNGEE. CDR3 size: 18 residues. J was trimmed by 3 bases and V by 0 bases; bases with no gene match: 10. The CDR3 sequence is CASSVVGDGLAVTDTQYF. CDR3 in DNA: TGTGCCAGCAGCGTAGTTGGAGATGGACTAGCGGTGACAGATACGCAGTATTTT.

The CDR3: CASSVEHLNTEAFF. The CDR3 DNA follows: TGTGCCAGCAGCGTGGAACACCTGAACACTGAAGCTTTCTTT. The rearrangement joins TRBV4-2 to TRBJ1-1; D unresolved. Deletions cut 5 bases from V and 0 bases from J, with 10 bases between. Per germline, CDR1 LGHNA and CDR2 YNFKEQ. The CDR3 is made up of 14 amino acids.